This TCR beta chain was captured by sequencing in a study of blood T cell repertoires in COVID-19. Study background: T cells, B-cell-depleted T cells, or PBMCs supplied cDNA or gDNA.

V was pared by 6 bases and J by 1 base, with 9 bases between. Germline CDR1 is MNHEY and CDR2 is SVGAGI. The length of the CDR3 is 13 residues. In the authors' workflow: The authors estimated nucleated cell counts from reference gene primer amplification. This table comes from immunoSEQ multiplex PCR, and its TCRdb copy is limited to in-frame clones, with some not included. The V and J calls and the clone size are those of that table, but D and trimming were determined from the DNA. This sample carries roughly 80,000 clones, more than 60% of them seen once, and the ten largest clones take more than 9%. This clone was seen more than once but under ten times.

The specimen was peripheral blood. This chain joins TRBV6-5 and TRBJ2-5; D is uncertain. This TCR came from a human donor in a cohort sampled during active COVID-19. The CDR3 coding sequence is TGTGCCAGCAGCCCCCCCTCCCAAGAGACCCAGTACTTC. It specifies CASSPPSQETQYF.